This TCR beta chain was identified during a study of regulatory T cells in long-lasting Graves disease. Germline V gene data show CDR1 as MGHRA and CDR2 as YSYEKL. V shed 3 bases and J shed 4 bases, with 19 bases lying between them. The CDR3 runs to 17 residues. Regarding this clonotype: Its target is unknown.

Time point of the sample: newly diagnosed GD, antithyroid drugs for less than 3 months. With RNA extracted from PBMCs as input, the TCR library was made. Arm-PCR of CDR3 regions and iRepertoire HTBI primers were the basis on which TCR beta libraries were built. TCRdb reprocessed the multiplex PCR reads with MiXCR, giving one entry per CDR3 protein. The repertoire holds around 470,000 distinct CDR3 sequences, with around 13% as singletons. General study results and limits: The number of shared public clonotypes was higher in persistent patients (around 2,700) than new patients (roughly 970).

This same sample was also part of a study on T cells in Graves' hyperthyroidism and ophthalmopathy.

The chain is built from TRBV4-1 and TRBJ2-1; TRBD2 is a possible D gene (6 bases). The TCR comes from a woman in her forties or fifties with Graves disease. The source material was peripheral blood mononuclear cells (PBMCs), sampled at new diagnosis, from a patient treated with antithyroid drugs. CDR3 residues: CASSHLSGRTMYNEQFF. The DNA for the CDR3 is TGCGCCAGCAGCCACCTTAGCGGTCGCACCATGTACAATGAGCAGTTCTTC.